This T cell receptor beta chain was recovered during a study of Ad26.COV2.S vaccination and SARS-CoV-2 variants. At the level of the study: Ad26.COV2.S shots went into the muscle once or twice, 56 days apart.

Study-level points and caveats: Total responses of T cells may have been underestimated by the analyses of TCR breadth and depth. CD8+ and CD4+ T cells specific for spike reportedly responded with substantial breadth after vaccination. Spike-specific TCR breadth ran higher among vaccine recipients than placebo recipients.

Treatment defined: around 19 received Ad26.COV2.S at low or high dose, single or two shots; about 5 received placebo; per-sample allocation not given. Sample collection was performed on day 63 after the first vaccine or placebo injection. Note on this clone: Its cognate antigen is unknown.

Using immunoSEQ multiplex PCR, the repertoire was profiled, and TCRdb retains in-frame clones only, with some absent. This sample has around 240,000 clones; 88% occur once, and the top ten carry around 11%. This CDR3 region has 13 residues. Germline V gives CDR1 SGHNT, CDR2 YYREEE (reference sequence). With V trimmed by 3 bases and J by 4 bases, 1 base remained unmatched. The source is a person between 18 and 65 years old who received the Ad26.COV2.S COVID-19 vaccine or a placebo. The sample here was peripheral blood, taken in a trial of Ad26.COV2.S vaccine versus placebo. The chain uses TRBV5-4 and TRBJ2-7; 10 bases fit TRBD1. Here the CDR3 reads CASSWDRGYEQYF. In DNA, the CDR3 is TGTGCCAGCAGCTGGGACAGGGGTTACGAGCAGTACTTC.